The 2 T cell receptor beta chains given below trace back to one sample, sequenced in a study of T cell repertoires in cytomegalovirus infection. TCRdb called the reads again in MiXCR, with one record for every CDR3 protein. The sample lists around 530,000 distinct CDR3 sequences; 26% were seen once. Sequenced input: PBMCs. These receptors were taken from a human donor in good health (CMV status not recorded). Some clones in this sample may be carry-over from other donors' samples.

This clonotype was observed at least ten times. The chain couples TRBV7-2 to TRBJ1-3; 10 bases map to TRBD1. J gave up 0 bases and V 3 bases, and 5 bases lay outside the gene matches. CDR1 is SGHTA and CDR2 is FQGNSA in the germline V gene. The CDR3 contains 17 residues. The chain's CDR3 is CASSLRTGGFSGNTIYF. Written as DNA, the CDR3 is TGTGCCAGCAGCTTGAGGACAGGGGGATTCTCTGGAAACACCATATATTTT.

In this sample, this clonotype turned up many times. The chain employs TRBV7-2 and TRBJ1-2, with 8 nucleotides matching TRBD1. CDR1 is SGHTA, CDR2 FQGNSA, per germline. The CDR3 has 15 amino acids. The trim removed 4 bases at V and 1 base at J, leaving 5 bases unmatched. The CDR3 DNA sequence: TGTGCCAGCAGCTACACGACAGGGGATAACTATGGCTACACCTTC. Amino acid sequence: CASSYTTGDNYGYTF.